A selection of T cell receptor beta chains follows, all from one sample in a study of blood T cell repertoires in COVID-19. The repertoire was sequenced with immunoSEQ multiplex PCR; TCRdb's copy has only in-frame clones and lacks some. The sample carries roughly 210,000 clones, about 87% recorded once. Material: peripheral blood. These receptors were obtained from a man between 65 and 85 years old with acute or convalescent COVID-19. CDR3s include the opening cysteine and the closing phenylalanine or tryptophan. A D gene is named only where the DNA matches it firmly. Some rows have no size entry. The others give once, few or many, or a class for an expanded clone.

clone size,V gene,J gene,D gene,CDR3 protein,CDR3 DNA
-,TRBV6-5,TRBJ1-4,TRBD1,CASRQPGQGVEKLFF,TGTGCCAGCAGACAACCGGGACAGGGGGTAGAAAAACTGTTTTTT
-,TRBV9,TRBJ2-2,TRBD1,CASSPTRGLHTGELFF,TGTGCCAGCAGCCCCACTAGGGGGCTCCACACCGGGGAGCTGTTTTTT
-,TRBV28,TRBJ2-1,TRBD2,CASSPRSLAGGPHEQFF,TGTGCCAGCAGCCCCCGCTCACTAGCGGGAGGGCCCCATGAGCAGTTCTTC
-,TRBV5-1,TRBJ1-1,TRBD1,CASSLLGTEQNTEAFF,TGCGCCAGCAGCTTGTTGGGGACAGAGCAGAACACTGAAGCTTTCTTT
-,TRBV5-1,TRBJ1-2,TRBD1,CASSSSLLGQGKNYGYTF,TGCGCCAGCAGCTCCAGTCTGCTTGGACAGGGGAAAAACTATGGCTACACCTTC
-,TRBV10-3,TRBJ1-1,-,CAISDISNTEAFF,TGTGCCATCAGTGACATTTCGAACACTGAAGCTTTCTTT
-,TRBV5-1,TRBJ2-1,-,CASSLASASYNEQFF,TGCGCCAGCAGCTTGGCCAGCGCCTCCTACAATGAGCAGTTCTTC
once,TRBV6-5,TRBJ1-2,-,CASSYGVDSYGYTF,TGTGCCAGCAGTTACGGAGTGGACAGCTATGGCTACACCTTC
-,TRBV9,TRBJ2-7,-,CASSVAVRGEQYF,TGTGCCAGCAGCGTAGCGGTAAGGGGCGAGCAGTACTTC
-,TRBV12-3/TRBV12-4,TRBJ1-1,-,CASSLQGNTEAFF,TGTGCCAGCAGTTTACAGGGGAACACTGAAGCTTTCTTT
-,TRBV9,TRBJ2-6,TRBD1,CASSVGQSGANVLTF,TGTGCCAGCAGCGTGGGACAGTCTGGGGCCAACGTCCTGACTTTC
-,TRBV29-1,TRBJ2-4,TRBD2,CSVSRTSGKNVIQYF,TGCAGCGTTTCGCGGACTAGCGGGAAGAATGTCATTCAGTACTTC
-,TRBV7-3,TRBJ2-1,TRBD2,CASSFLAGGGEQFF,TGTGCCAGCAGTTTTCTAGCGGGAGGGGGTGAGCAGTTCTTC
-,TRBV3-1/TRBV3-2,TRBJ2-7,-,CASSLTAAGSYEQYF,TGTGCCAGCAGCCTGACTGCGGCGGGATCCTACGAGCAGTACTTC
-,TRBV29-1,TRBJ1-1,TRBD1,CSVEVGTGTEAFF,TGCAGCGTTGAAGTTGGGACAGGGACTGAAGCTTTCTTT
-,TRBV3-1/TRBV3-2,TRBJ1-2,-,CASSRYRDNYGYTF,TGTGCCAGCAGCCGATACAGGGATAACTATGGCTACACCTTC
-,TRBV7-2,TRBJ2-1,-,CASSLGQGMYNEQFF,TGTGCCAGCAGCTTAGGGCAGGGGATGTACAATGAGCAGTTCTTC
-,TRBV3-1/TRBV3-2,TRBJ1-5,-,CASSQGGVISNQPQHF,TGTGCCAGCAGCCAAGGCGGAGTAATTAGCAATCAGCCCCAGCATTTT
-,TRBV12-3/TRBV12-4,TRBJ2-6,-,CASRASGANVLTF,TGTGCCAGCAGAGCCTCTGGGGCCAACGTCCTGACTTTC
-,TRBV5-1,TRBJ2-3,-,CASSLDGRDTDTQYF,TGCGCCAGCAGCTTGGACGGGAGAGACACAGATACGCAGTATTTT
once,TRBV27,TRBJ1-2,-,CASSLFPTRSNGYTF,TGTGCCAGCAGTTTATTCCCCACACGGAGCAACGGCTACACCTTC
-,TRBV7-2,TRBJ2-2,-,CASSSRRATGELFF,TGTGCCAGCAGCTCCCGGCGGGCCACCGGGGAGCTGTTTTTT
-,TRBV7-3,TRBJ2-7,-,CASSLAGTYEQYF,TGTGCCAGCAGCTTAGCAGGGACATACGAGCAGTACTTC
-,TRBV19,TRBJ2-3,-,CASSGQNTDTQYF,TGTGCCAGTAGTGGACAGAACACAGATACGCAGTATTTT
-,TRBV3-1/TRBV3-2,TRBJ2-7,-,CASSQGPGVGEQYF,TGTGCCAGCAGCCAAGGGCCGGGAGTAGGGGAGCAGTACTTC
-,TRBV28,TRBJ1-5,TRBD1,CASSLTGNNQPQHF,TGTGCCAGCAGTCTGACAGGGAACAATCAGCCCCAGCATTTT
-,TRBV15,TRBJ1-2,-,CATSRVNNYGYTF,TGTGCCACCAGCAGAGTTAATAACTATGGCTACACCTTC
-,TRBV28,TRBJ2-7,-,CASSRQVPEEQYF,TGTGCCAGCAGTCGACAGGTTCCTGAAGAGCAGTACTTC
-,TRBV7-3,TRBJ2-6,TRBD2,CASSRPSGALTTGANVLTF,TGTGCCAGCAGTCGACCTAGCGGGGCCCTCACCACTGGGGCCAACGTCCTGACTTTC
-,TRBV7-2,TRBJ1-4,-,CASTPNTNEKLFF,TGTGCCAGCACCCCTAACACTAATGAAAAACTGTTTTTT
-,TRBV28,TRBJ2-3,-,CASTSGGTDTQYF,TGTGCCAGCACCTCAGGGGGGACAGATACGCAGTATTTT
-,TRBV18,TRBJ1-1,-,CASSSGRNTEAFF,TGTGCCAGCTCTTCCGGGAGGAACACTGAAGCTTTCTTT
-,TRBV28,TRBJ1-5,-,CASSSPTGPGYSNQPQHF,TGTGCCAGCAGTTCCCCAACAGGCCCTGGGTATAGCAATCAGCCCCAGCATTTT
once,TRBV7-9,TRBJ1-2,TRBD1,CASSEDRVSGYTF,TGTGCCAGCAGTGAGGACAGGGTTAGTGGCTACACCTTC
-,TRBV6-5,TRBJ1-1,-,CASSRTPTSSLEAFF,TGTGCCAGCAGCCGTACCCCAACTTCCTCCCTAGAAGCTTTCTTT
-,TRBV19,TRBJ1-2,-,CASSMGQQYGYTF,TGTGCCAGTAGTATGGGGCAGCAATATGGCTACACCTTC
-,TRBV27,TRBJ2-1,TRBD2,CASSPLLLAGGANEQFF,TGTGCCAGCTCGCCCCTACTGCTAGCGGGAGGGGCAAATGAGCAGTTCTTC
-,TRBV5-1,TRBJ1-1,-,CASSPYRDTTEAFF,TGCGCCAGCAGCCCGTACAGGGATACAACTGAAGCTTTCTTT
few,TRBV27,TRBJ1-2,-,CASSPLGTTRGYTF,TGTGCCAGCAGTCCCCTAGGGACAACAAGGGGCTACACCTTC
-,TRBV6-5,TRBJ2-7,-,CASTQRTSYEQYF,TGTGCCAGCACCCAGCGGACCTCCTACGAGCAGTACTTC
-,TRBV3-1/TRBV3-2,TRBJ2-1,-,CASSQDRFNEQFF,TGTGCCAGCAGCCAAGATCGGTTCAATGAGCAGTTCTTC
-,TRBV29-1,TRBJ2-3,-,CSVRATTDTQYF,TGCAGCGTTCGAGCCACCACAGATACGCAGTATTTT
-,TRBV10-2,TRBJ2-6,-,CASMRGGSGANVLTF,TGCGCCAGCATGCGAGGGGGCTCTGGGGCCAACGTCCTGACTTTC
-,TRBV19,TRBJ1-5,-,CASRRQADSNQPQHF,TGTGCCAGTAGACGACAGGCAGACAGCAATCAGCCCCAGCATTTT
-,TRBV19,TRBJ2-5,TRBD2,CASRGLAGETQYF,TGTGCCAGTCGGGGACTAGCGGGAGAGACCCAGTACTTC
few,TRBV3-1/TRBV3-2,TRBJ1-2,TRBD1,CASSQDAGQGPSNFGYTF,TGTGCCAGCAGCCAAGACGCGGGACAGGGACCATCGAACTTTGGCTACACCTTC
few,TRBV3-1/TRBV3-2,TRBJ2-1,TRBD1,CASSRGQGSYNEQFF,TGTGCCAGCAGCCGAGGACAGGGATCCTACAATGAGCAGTTCTTC
-,TRBV9,TRBJ2-3,-,CASSVAGGISTDTQYF,TGTGCCAGCAGCGTAGCTGGAGGGATTTCCACAGATACGCAGTATTTT
-,TRBV29-1,TRBJ2-6,-,CSVDSSGANVLTF,TGCAGCGTTGATTCTTCTGGGGCCAACGTCCTGACTTTC
few,TRBV6-2/TRBV6-3,TRBJ1-5,TRBD1,CASSRQGRRPQHF,TGTGCCAGCAGCCGACAGGGGCGTCGGCCCCAGCATTTT
-,TRBV5-1,TRBJ2-7,-,CASSLEGVEYF,TGCGCCAGCAGCTTGGAAGGGGTGGAGTACTTC
-,TRBV6-5,TRBJ2-7,-,CASTESRGSYEQYF,TGTGCCAGCACCGAGTCCAGGGGCTCCTACGAGCAGTACTTC